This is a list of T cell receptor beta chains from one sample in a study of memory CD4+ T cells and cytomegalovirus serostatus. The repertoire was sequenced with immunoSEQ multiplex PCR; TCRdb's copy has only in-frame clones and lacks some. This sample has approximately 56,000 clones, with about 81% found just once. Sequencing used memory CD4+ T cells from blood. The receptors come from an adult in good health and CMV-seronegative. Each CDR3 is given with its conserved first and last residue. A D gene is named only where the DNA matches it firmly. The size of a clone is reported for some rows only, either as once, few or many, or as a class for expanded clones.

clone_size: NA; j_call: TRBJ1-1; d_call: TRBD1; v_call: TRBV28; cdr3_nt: TGTGCCAGCAACAGGGGTACTGAAGCTTTCTTT; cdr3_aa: CASNRGTEAFF
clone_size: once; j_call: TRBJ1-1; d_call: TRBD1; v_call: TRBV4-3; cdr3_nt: TGCGCCAGCAGCCAACCGGGACAGGCGTCAGCTTTCTTT; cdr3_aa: CASSQPGQASAFF
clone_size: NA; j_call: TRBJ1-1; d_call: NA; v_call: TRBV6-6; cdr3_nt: TGTGCCAGCAGTTATGGGGGGGGAGAAGCTTTCTTT; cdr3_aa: CASSYGGGEAFF
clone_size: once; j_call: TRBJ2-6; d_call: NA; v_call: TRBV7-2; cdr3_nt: TGTGCCAGCAGCTCCCCCCGTCTTTCTGGGGCCAACGTCCTGACTTTC; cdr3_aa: CASSSPRLSGANVLTF
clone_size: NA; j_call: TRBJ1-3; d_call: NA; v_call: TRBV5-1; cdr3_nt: TGCGCCAGCAGCTTGGTTGGGGTCTCTGGAAACACCATATATTTT; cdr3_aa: CASSLVGVSGNTIYF
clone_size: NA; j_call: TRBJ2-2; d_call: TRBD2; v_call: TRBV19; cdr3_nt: TGTGCCAGTAGTATCCCTTTAGCGGGGACGGACACCGGGGAGCTGTTTTTT; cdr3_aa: CASSIPLAGTDTGELFF
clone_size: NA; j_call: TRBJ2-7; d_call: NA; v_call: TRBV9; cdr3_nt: TGTGCCAGCAGCGTAGTGGCAGGGTCAGGCGAGCAGTACTTC; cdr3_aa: CASSVVAGSGEQYF
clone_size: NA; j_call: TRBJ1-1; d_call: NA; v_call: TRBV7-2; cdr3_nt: TGTGCCAGCAGCTTAGGGAGGGAGAACACTGAAGCTTTCTTT; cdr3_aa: CASSLGRENTEAFF
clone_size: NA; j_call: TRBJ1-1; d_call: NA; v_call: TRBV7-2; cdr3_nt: TGTGCCAGCAGCTTAGATCCGGGGGGAGGAGCTTTCTTT; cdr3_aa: CASSLDPGGGAFF
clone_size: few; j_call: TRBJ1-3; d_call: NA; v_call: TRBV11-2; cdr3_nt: TGTGCCAGCAGGATCAATGGAAACACCATATATTTT; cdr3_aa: CASRINGNTIYF
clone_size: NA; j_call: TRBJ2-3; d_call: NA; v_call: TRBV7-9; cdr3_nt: TGTGCCAGCAGCCAGGAAGGACACCGCACAGATACGCAGTATTTT; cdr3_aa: CASSQEGHRTDTQYF
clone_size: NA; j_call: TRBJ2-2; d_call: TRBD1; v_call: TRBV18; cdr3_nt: TGTGCCAGCTCATTACCGGGACAGGTCACCGGGGAGCTGTTTTTT; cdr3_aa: CASSLPGQVTGELFF
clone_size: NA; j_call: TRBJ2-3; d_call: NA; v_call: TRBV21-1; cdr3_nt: TGTGCCAGCAGCAAAGCGCGGACGAGCACAGATACGCAGTATTTT; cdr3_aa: CASSKARTSTDTQYF
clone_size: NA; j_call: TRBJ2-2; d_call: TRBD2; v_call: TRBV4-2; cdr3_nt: TGTGCCAGCAGCCAAGCAGGTGACCTAGCGGGGATTTACGGGGAGCTGTTTTTT; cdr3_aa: CASSQAGDLAGIYGELFF
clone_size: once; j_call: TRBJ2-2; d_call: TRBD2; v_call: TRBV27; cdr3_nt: TGTGCCAGCAACCCCCGAGCGGGGGGGACCGGGGAGCTGTTTTTT; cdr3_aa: CASNPRAGGTGELFF
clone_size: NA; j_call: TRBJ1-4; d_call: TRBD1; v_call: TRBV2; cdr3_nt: TGTGCCAGCAGTGAAGGGTGGGACAGGGTAGGGAGAAAACTGTTTTTT; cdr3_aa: CASSEGWDRVGRKLFF
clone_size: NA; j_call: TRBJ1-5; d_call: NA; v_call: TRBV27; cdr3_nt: TGTGCCAGCAGAGAGGGGGATCAGCCCCAGCATTTT; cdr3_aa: CASREGDQPQHF
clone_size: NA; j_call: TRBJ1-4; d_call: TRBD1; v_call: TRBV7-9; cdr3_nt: TGTGCCAGCATCACGGGGGCAGGGGGCGGTGAAAAACTGTTTTTT; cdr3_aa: CASITGAGGGEKLFF
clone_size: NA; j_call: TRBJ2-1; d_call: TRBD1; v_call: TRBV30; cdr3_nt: TGTGCCTGGAACCGACCCGGACAGGATGAGCAGTTCTTC; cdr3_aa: CAWNRPGQDEQFF
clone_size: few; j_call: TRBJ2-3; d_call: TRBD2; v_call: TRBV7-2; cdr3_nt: TGTGCCAGCAGCTTTCTAGCGGGGGGAGATACGCAGTATTTT; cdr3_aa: CASSFLAGGDTQYF
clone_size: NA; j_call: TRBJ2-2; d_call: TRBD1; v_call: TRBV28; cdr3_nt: TGTGCCAGCAGTTCACAGGGGGCAGGTACCGGGGAGCTGTTTTTT; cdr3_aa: CASSSQGAGTGELFF
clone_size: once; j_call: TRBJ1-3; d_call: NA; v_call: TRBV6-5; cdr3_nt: TGTGCCAGCGGGGATTTCTTCTCTGGAAACACCATATATTTT; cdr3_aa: CASGDFFSGNTIYF
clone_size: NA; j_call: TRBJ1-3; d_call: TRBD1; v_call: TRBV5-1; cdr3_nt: TGCGCCAGCAGCGTGACAACCGGGACAGGGACTGGAAACACCATATATTTT; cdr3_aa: CASSVTTGTGTGNTIYF
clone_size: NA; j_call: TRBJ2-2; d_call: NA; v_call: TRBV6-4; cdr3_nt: TGTGCCAGCACTCGCAGCCCAGGGACCGGGGAGCTGTTTTTT; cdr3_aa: CASTRSPGTGELFF
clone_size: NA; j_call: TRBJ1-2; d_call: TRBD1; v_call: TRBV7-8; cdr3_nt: TGTGCCAGCAGCCCGACAGGGCCTTCGCTGGGCTACACCTTC; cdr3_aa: CASSPTGPSLGYTF
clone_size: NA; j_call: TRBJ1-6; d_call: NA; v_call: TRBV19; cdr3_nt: TGTGCCAGTAGTATTGCCCTGGACCAGGGACACTATAATTCACCCCTCCACTTT; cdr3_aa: CASSIALDQGHYNSPLHF
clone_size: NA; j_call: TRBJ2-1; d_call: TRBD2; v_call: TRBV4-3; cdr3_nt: TGCGCCAGCAGCCCTCGGAGAGCGGGGGGCTCCTACAATGAGCAGTTCTTC; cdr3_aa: CASSPRRAGGSYNEQFF
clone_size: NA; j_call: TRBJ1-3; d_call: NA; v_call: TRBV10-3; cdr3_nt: TGTGCCATCAGTGATCAAGAGGGGGGAGGGAGAAACACCATATATTTT; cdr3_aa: CAISDQEGGGRNTIYF
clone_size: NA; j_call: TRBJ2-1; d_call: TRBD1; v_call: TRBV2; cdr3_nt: TGTGCCAGCAGTGCTGGGACTTTATGGGACAGGCGGCAGTTCTTC; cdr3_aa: CASSAGTLWDRRQFF
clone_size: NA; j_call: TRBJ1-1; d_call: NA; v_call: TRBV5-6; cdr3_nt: TGTGCCAGCAGCTGGGGGGCCCGGAACACTGAAGCTTTCTTT; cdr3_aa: CASSWGARNTEAFF
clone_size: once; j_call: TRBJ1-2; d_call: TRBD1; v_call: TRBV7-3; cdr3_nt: TGTGCCAGCAGCTTAAGGGACAGCCCTCCCAGGGACTTC; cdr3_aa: CASSLRDSPPRDF
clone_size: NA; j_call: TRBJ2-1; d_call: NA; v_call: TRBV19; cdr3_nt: TGTGCCAGTAGGGGAGTCAATGAGCAGTTCTTC; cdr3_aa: CASRGVNEQFF
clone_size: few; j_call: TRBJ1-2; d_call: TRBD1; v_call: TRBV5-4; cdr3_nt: TGTGCCAGCAGCTCCGTCGGACAGGCGCTCTATGGCTACACCTTC; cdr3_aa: CASSSVGQALYGYTF
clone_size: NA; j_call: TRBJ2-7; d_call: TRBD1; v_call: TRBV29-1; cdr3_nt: TGCAGCGTGGGACAGGGGGGCACCTACGAGCAGTACTTC; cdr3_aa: CSVGQGGTYEQYF
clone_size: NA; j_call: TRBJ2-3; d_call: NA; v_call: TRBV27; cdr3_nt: TGTGCCAGCATGGGTTGGACGGCCAAACAGGAGACAGATACGCAGTATTTT; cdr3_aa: CASMGWTAKQETDTQYF
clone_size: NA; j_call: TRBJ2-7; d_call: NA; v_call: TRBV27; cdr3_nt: TGTGCCAGCAGTTTCAGGTTCCCCGCCGAGCAGTACTTC; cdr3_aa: CASSFRFPAEQYF
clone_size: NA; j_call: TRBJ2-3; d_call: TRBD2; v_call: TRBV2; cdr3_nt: TGTGCCAGCAGGACTCCGGGACAGGGTCTAGCGGGGGGATCCACAGATACGCAGTATTTT; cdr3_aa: CASRTPGQGLAGGSTDTQYF
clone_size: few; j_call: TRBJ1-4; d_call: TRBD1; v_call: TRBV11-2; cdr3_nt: TGTGCCAGCAGCTGGGACAGCCGTAGTGAAAAACTGTTTTTT; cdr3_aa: CASSWDSRSEKLFF
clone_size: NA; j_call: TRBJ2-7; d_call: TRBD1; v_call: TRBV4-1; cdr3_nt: TGCGCCAGCAGCCAACAGACAGGGTACGAGCAGTACTTC; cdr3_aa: CASSQQTGYEQYF
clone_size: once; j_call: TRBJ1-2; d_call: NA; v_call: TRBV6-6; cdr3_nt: TGTGCCAGCAGTCACCGGGACCGAACAGCTAACTATGGCTACACCTTC; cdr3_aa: CASSHRDRTANYGYTF
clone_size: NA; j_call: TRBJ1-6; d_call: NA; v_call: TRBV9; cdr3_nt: TGTGCCAGCAGCGTAGGACGATATAATTCACCCCTCCACTTT; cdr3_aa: CASSVGRYNSPLHF
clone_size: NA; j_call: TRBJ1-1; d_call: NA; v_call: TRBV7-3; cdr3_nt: TGTGCCAGCAGCCCCGACTCGAACACTGAAGCTTTCTTT; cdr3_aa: CASSPDSNTEAFF
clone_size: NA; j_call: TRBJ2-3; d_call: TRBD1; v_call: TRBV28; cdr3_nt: TGTGCCAGCAGTTTAAGGGATTGGACAGGGCAAATCACGCAGTATTTT; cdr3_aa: CASSLRDWTGQITQYF
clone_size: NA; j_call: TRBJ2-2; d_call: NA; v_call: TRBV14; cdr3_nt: TGTGCCAGCAGCCAAGAAGTAGCCGGGGAGCTGTTTTTT; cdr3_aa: CASSQEVAGELFF
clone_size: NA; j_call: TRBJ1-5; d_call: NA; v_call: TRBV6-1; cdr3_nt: TGTGCCAGCAGTGAATGGGGGCGGGCGGATCAGCCCCAGCATTTT; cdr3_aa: CASSEWGRADQPQHF
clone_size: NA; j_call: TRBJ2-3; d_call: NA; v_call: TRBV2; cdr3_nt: TGTGCCAGCAGCCCCGAGAGGCGGGGCGATACGCAGTATTTT; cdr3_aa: CASSPERRGDTQYF
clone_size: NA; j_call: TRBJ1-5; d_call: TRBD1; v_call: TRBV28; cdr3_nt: TGTGCCAGCAGGGGGGGACAGGGGAATCAGCCCCAGCATTTT; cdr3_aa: CASRGGQGNQPQHF
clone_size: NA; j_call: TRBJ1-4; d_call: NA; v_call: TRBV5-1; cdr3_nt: TGCGCCAGCTCCTTTGGAGGGTCTAATGAAAAACTGTTTTTT; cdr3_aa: CASSFGGSNEKLFF
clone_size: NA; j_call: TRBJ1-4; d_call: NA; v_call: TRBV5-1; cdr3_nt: TGCGCCAGCTCCTTCGGCGGTAGCCTTGCAACTAATGAAAAACTGTTTTTT; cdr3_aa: CASSFGGSLATNEKLFF